This TCR beta chain derives from a study of beta chain features in type 1 diabetes. Overall study context: Age and gender were similar between patients and healthy donors, as were cell yields. The study's findings and limits: Among patients, naive, central memory and Treg TCRB repertoires appeared more similar than among healthy donors. Within each of all four CD4+ subsets, Type 1 diabetes patients had TCRB CDR3s that were moderately but significantly shorter. Shorter templates might be favored by PCR, equally in patients and controls.

The V and J ends lost 3 bases and 4 bases respectively, with 8 bases between them. Germline CDR1 reads ENHRY; CDR2 reads SYGVKD. The length of the CDR3 is 13 residues. Cell sorting via CD45RO/CCR7/CD25/CD127/CD95/CD27 was performed to obtain CD4+ naive, central memory, regulatory and stem cell-like memory cells. As for this clone: Its antigen is not identified.

Sequenced material consisted of expressed TCRB transcripts (all of the isolated RNA was reverse transcribed). Produced via immunoSEQ multiplex PCR; TCRdb's table is partial and in-frame only. The table has 300,000 to 350,000 clones, around 9.7% seen once. The TCR originated in a man aged 25-40 years with type 1 diabetes. The rearrangement uses TRBV10-3 and TRBJ2-3; TRBD1 is a possible D gene (5 bases). Sequences were obtained from central memory CD4+ T cells from blood. The CDR3, as DNA: TGTGCCATCAGTGAAAACAGGCCAGATACGCAGTATTTT. The encoded protein is CAISENRPDTQYF.